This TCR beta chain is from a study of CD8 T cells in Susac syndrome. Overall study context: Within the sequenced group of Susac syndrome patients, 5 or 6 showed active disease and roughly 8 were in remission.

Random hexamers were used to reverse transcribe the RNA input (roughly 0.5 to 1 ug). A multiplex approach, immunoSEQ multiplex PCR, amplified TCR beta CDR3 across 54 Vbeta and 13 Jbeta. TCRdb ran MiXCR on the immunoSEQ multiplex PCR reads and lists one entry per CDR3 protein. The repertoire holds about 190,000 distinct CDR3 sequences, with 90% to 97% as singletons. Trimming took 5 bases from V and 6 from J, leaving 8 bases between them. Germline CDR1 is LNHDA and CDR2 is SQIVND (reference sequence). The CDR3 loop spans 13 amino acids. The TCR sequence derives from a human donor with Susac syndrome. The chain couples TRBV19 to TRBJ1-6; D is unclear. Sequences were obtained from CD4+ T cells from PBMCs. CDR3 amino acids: CASSSDSNSPLHF. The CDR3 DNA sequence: TGTGCCAGTAGTTCAGACTCTAATTCACCCCTCCACTTT. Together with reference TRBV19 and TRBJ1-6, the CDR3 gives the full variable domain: DGGITQSPKYLFRKEGQNVTLSCEQNLNHDAMYWYRQDPGQGLRLIYYSQIVNDFQKGDIAEGYSVSREKKESFPLTVTSAQKNPTAFYLCASSSDSNSPLHFGNGTRLTVT.